The rows below give T cell receptor beta chains drawn from one sample of a study of blood T cell repertoires in COVID-19. Method: immunoSEQ multiplex PCR; TCRdb's copy keeps in-frame clones and lacks some. The sample records around 160,000 clones, about 90% being singletons. The sample taken for sequencing was peripheral blood. These TCRs come from a human donor in a cohort sampled during active COVID-19. CDR3s include the opening cysteine and the closing phenylalanine or tryptophan. Each record gives: J gene, clone size, D gene, V gene, CDR3 DNA, CDR3 protein. D genes are given only for firm matches. Size values are once, few and many counts, or a class for expanded clones, and some rows have none.

TRBJ2-1 NA TRBD1 TRBV7-6 TGTGCCAGCAGCTTATTGACAGGGAACCTCGACAATGAGCAGTTCTTC CASSLLTGNLDNEQFF
TRBJ2-5 NA TRBD2 TRBV30 TGTGCCTGGAGCGCGGGACTAGCGGGGATGGAGACCCAGTACTTC CAWSAGLAGMETQYF
TRBJ2-7 NA TRBD2 TRBV28 TGTGCCAGCAGTTGGCCGGGACTAGCGGGGGTCTACGAGCAGTACTTC CASSWPGLAGVYEQYF
TRBJ1-6 NA NA TRBV9 TGTGCCAGCACCCGAGGTGGTAATTCACCCCTCCACTTT CASTRGGNSPLHF
TRBJ2-7 NA NA TRBV28 TGTGCCAGCAGTTTGGCTAGGGGCGAGCAGTACTTC CASSLARGEQYF
TRBJ2-3 NA TRBD2 TRBV4-1 TGCGCCAGCAGCCAGACTAGCGGGGGTGTCACAGATACGCAGTATTTT CASSQTSGGVTDTQYF
TRBJ1-5 NA TRBD1 TRBV6-2/TRBV6-3 TGTGCCAGCAGTTCTTTTTCCCGACAGGGCGCCCAGCCCCAGCATTTT CASSSFSRQGAQPQHF
TRBJ1-6 NA NA TRBV11-3 TGTGCCAGCAGCTTAGATTCCGGTAATTCACCCCTCCACTTT CASSLDSGNSPLHF
TRBJ2-7 NA TRBD1 TRBV19 TGTGCCAGTAGTATACTGACAGGGGGCGGATACGAGCAGTACTTC CASSILTGGGYEQYF
TRBJ2-3 NA TRBD2 TRBV15 TGTGCCACCAGCAGAGGACGGGGGGGCACAGATACGCAGTATTTT CATSRGRGGTDTQYF
TRBJ1-1 NA NA TRBV6-6 TGTGCCAGCAGTAACAGGGAGGGCGGCACTGAAGCTTTCTTT CASSNREGGTEAFF
TRBJ1-1 NA NA TRBV30 TGTGCCTGTACTCTACAGGAATTGAACACTGAAGCTTTCTTT CACTLQELNTEAFF
TRBJ2-5 NA TRBD2 TRBV28 TGTGCCAGCAGTTTGAGGACTAGCGATCTACAGACCCAGTACTTC CASSLRTSDLQTQYF
TRBJ2-2 many NA TRBV4-3 TGCGCCAGCAGCCAAGAACAGGACACCGGGGAGCTGTTTTTT CASSQEQDTGELFF
TRBJ2-3 NA NA TRBV18 TGTGCCAGCTCAAAGGGCATAGGGGGAGATACGCAGTATTTT CASSKGIGGDTQYF
TRBJ2-7 NA TRBD2 TRBV13 TGTGCCAGCAGCTCCCGCTGGAGCGGGGGCCCATTAGGGAAGTACTTC CASSSRWSGGPLGKYF
TRBJ1-1 once TRBD1 TRBV5-4 TGTGCCAGCAGCGAGAGACAGGGGGAAGGCACTGAAGCTTTCTTT CASSERQGEGTEAFF
TRBJ2-1 NA NA TRBV7-8 TGTGCCAGCAGCTTAGATCCGGGCAATGAGCAGTTCTTC CASSLDPGNEQFF
TRBJ1-1 once NA TRBV19 TGTGCCAGTAGTGTGGGACAGAACACTGAAGCTTTCTTT CASSVGQNTEAFF
TRBJ2-7 NA TRBD1 TRBV19 TGTGCCAGTAGTAGCACAGGGGGAACCTACGAGCAGTACTTC CASSSTGGTYEQYF
TRBJ2-5 few NA TRBV7-2 TGTGCCAGCAGCTTACGCACTAGAGTTAAAGAGACCCAGTACTTC CASSLRTRVKETQYF
TRBJ2-3 NA NA TRBV7-9 TGTGCCAGCAGCCAAAGGGCGGGGAACACAGATACGCAGTATTTT CASSQRAGNTDTQYF
TRBJ2-7 NA TRBD1 TRBV5-6 TGTGCCAGCAGCTCCCTGACAGGGCTCCCCACGTTCTACGAGCAGTACTTC CASSSLTGLPTFYEQYF
TRBJ1-5 NA TRBD1 TRBV19 TGTGCCAGTAGTCGGGACAGGGAAAGCAATCAGCCCCAGCATTTT CASSRDRESNQPQHF
TRBJ1-6 NA NA TRBV9 TGTGCCAGCAGCGCAGCCCTTTCGGAGTATAATTCACCCCTCCACTTT CASSAALSEYNSPLHF
TRBJ2-5 once NA TRBV19 TGTGCCAGTAGTCCGGGGACACTCAGCATTTCAGAGACCCAGTACTTC CASSPGTLSISETQYF
TRBJ1-1 NA NA TRBV4-3 TGCGCCAGCAGCCAAGGCGCAGGGATGGGTGCGAACACTGAAGCTTTCTTT CASSQGAGMGANTEAFF
TRBJ2-7 NA TRBD2 TRBV5-1 TGCGCCAGCAGCTTAAGCGGGGGGCCCTACGAGCAGTACTTC CASSLSGGPYEQYF